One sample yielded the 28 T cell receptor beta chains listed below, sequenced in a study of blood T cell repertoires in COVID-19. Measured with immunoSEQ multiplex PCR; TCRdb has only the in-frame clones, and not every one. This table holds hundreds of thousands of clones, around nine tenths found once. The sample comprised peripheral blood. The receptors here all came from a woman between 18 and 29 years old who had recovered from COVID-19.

The DNA for the CDR3 is TGTGCCATCAGTGAGATCAGGACTAACACCGGGGAGCTGTTTTTT. Translation gives CAISEIRTNTGELFF. This chain connects TRBV10-3 to TRBJ2-2; tentative D call: TRBD2 (5 bases). From germline, CDR1 is ENHRY and CDR2 SYGVKD. The CDR3 length is 15 residues. Deletions cut 2 bases from V and 2 bases from J, with 9 bases between.

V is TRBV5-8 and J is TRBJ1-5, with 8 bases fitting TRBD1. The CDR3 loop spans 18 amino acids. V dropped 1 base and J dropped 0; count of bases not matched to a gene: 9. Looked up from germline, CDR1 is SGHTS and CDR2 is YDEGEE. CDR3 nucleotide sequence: TGTGCCAGCAGCTTGCTCCAGGGGGCTTTCTATAGCAATCAGCCCCAGCATTTT. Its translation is CASSLLQGAFYSNQPQHF.

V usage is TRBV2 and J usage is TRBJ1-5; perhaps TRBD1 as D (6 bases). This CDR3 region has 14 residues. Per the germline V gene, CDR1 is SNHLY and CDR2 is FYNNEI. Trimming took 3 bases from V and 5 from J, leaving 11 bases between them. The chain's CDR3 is CASSDVKGDQPQHF. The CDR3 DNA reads TGTGCCAGCAGTGATGTTAAGGGGGATCAGCCCCAGCATTTT.

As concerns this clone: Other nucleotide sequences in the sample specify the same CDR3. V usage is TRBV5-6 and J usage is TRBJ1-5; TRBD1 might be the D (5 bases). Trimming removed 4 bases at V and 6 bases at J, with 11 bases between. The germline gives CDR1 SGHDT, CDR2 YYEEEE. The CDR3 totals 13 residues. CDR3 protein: CASSPGGGQPQHF. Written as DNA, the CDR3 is TGTGCCAGCAGCCCCGGGGGGGGTCAGCCCCAGCATTTT.

The CDR3 spells CSAPENTEAFF. The CDR3 DNA reads TGCAGTGCTCCAGAGAACACTGAAGCTTTCTTT. The rearrangement links TRBV20-1 to TRBJ1-1, with no clear D. The CDR3 is 11 residues long. V gave up 5 bases and J gave up 1 base, with 5 bases separating them. Germline values: CDR1 DFQATT, CDR2 SNEGSKA (reference sequence).

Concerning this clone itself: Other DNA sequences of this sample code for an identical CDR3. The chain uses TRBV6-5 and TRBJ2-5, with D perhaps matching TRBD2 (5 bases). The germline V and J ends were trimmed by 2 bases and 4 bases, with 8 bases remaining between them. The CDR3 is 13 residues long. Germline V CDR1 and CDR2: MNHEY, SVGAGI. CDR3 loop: CASSYRGGETQYF. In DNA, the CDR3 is TGTGCCAGCAGTTACCGCGGAGGAGAGACCCAGTACTTC.

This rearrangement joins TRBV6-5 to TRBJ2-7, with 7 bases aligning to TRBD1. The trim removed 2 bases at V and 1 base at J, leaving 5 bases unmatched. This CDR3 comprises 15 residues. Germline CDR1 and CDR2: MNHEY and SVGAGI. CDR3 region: CASSYGTVGSYEQYV. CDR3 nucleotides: TGTGCCAGCAGTTACGGGACAGTGGGGTCCTACGAGCAGTACGTC.

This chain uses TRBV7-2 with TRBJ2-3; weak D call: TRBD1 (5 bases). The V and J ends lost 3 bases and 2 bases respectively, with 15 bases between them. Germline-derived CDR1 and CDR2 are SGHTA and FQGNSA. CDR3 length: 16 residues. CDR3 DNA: TGTGCCAGCAGCTTTAGAGAGCAGGGCTTCACAGATACGCAGTATTTT. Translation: CASSFREQGFTDTQYF.

The CDR3 loop is CASSPVRQRNTEAFF. The CDR3 DNA follows: TGTGCCAGCAGCCCGGTCCGCCAACGGAACACTGAAGCTTTCTTT. The chain is built from TRBV3-1 (or the pseudogene TRBV3-2) and TRBJ1-1, with no clear D. Germline V CDR1 and CDR2: LGHDT, YNNKEL (reference sequence). V was shortened by 4 bases and J by 1 base, with 13 bases between the two germline ends. The CDR3 is made up of 15 amino acids.

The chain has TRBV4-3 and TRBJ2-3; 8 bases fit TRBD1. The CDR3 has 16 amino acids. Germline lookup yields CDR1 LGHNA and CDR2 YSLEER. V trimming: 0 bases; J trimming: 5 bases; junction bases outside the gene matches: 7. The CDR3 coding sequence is TGCGCCAGCAGCCAAGACAGTACAGGGGGACAAGATACGCAGTATTTT. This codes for CASSQDSTGGQDTQYF.

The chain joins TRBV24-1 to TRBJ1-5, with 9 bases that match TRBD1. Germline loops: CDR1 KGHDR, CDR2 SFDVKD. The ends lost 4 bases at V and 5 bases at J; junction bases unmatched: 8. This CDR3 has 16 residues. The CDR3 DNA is TGTGCCACCAGTGACTCCGGACAGGGGCCCTATCAGCCCCAGCATTTT. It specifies CATSDSGQGPYQPQHF.

CDR3 protein: CAITREGNSPLHF. The CDR3 DNA sequence: TGTGCCATCACCAGGGAGGGGAATTCACCCCTCCACTTT. The V gene is TRBV10-3, the J gene TRBJ1-6; TRBD1 is a possible D gene (5 bases). The CDR3 covers 13 residues. Trimming removed 7 bases at V and 7 bases at J, with 11 bases between. Germline CDR1 ENHRY, CDR2 SYGVKD.

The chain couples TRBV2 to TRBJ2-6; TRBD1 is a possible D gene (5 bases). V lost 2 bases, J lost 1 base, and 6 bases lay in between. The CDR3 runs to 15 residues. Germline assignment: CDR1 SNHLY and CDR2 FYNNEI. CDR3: CASSENRSGANVLTF. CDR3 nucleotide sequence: TGTGCCAGCAGTGAAAACAGGTCTGGGGCCAACGTCCTGACTTTC.

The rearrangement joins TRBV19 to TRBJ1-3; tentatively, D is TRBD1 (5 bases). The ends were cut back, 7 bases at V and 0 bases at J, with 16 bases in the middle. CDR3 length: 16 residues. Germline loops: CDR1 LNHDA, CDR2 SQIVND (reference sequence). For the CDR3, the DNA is TGTGCCAGTACCTATAGGGCGGGGGGCTCTGGAAACACCATATATTTT. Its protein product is CASTYRAGGSGNTIYF.

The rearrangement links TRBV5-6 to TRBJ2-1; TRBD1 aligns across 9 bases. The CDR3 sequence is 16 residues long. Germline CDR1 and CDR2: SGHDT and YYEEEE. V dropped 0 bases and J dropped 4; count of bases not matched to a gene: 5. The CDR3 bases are TGTGCCAGCAGCTTGGAAACAGGGGGCCGTTACAATGAGCAGTTCTTC. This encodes CASSLETGGRYNEQFF.

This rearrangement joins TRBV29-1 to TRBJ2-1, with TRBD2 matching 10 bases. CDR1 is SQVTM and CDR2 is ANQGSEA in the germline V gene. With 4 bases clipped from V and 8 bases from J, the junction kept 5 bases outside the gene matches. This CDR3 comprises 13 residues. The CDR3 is CSVGWLAGDEQFF. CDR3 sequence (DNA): TGCAGCGTTGGATGGCTAGCGGGAGATGAGCAGTTCTTC.

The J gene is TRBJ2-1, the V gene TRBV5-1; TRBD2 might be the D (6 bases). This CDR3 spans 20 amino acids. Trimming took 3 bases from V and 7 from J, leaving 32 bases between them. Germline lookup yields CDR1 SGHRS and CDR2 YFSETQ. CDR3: CASSSYYLDGGELTGNEQFF. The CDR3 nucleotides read TGCGCCAGCAGCTCTTATTACCTTGACGGGGGAGAATTAACCGGGAATGAGCAGTTCTTC.

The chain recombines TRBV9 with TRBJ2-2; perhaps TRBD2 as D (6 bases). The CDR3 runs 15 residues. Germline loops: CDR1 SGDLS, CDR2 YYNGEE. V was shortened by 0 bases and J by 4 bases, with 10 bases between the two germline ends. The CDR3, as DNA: TGTGCCAGCAGCGTAGGGGGAGGAGGCACCGGGGAGCTGTTTTTT. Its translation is CASSVGGGGTGELFF.

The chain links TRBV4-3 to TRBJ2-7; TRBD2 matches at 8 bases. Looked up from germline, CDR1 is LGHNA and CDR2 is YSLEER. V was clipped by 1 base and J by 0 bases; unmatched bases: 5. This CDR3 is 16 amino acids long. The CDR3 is CASSQGVAGSSYEQYV. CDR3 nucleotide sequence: TGCGCCAGCAGCCAAGGGGTAGCGGGGAGCTCCTACGAGCAGTACGTC.

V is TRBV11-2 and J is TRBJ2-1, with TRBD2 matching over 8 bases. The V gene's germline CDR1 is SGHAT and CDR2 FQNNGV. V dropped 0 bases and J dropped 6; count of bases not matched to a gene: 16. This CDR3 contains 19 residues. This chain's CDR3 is CASSLDLAIPGLGANEQFF. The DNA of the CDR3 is TGTGCCAGCAGCTTAGATCTAGCAATACCGGGACTAGGGGCCAATGAGCAGTTCTTC.

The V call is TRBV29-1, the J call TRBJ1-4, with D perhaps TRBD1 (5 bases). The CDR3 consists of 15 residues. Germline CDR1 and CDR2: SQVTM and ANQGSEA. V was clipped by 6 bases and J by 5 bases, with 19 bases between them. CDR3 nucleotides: TGCAGCGTGGGGGGGTCATACCGGGCAAATGAAAAACTGTTTTTT. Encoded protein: CSVGGSYRANEKLFF.

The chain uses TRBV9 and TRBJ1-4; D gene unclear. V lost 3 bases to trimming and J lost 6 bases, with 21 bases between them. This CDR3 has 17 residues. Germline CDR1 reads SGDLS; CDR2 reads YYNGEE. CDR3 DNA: TGTGCCAGCAGCGAACGTTTTGAGTCTCCTATTGATGAAAAACTGTTTTTT. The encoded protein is CASSERFESPIDEKLFF. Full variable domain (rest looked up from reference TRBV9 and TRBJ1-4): DSGVTQTPKHLITATGQRVTLRCSPRSGDLSVYWYQQSLDQGLQFLIQYYNGEERAKGNILERFSAQQFPDLHSELNLSSLELGDSALYFCASSERFESPIDEKLFFGSGTQLSVL.

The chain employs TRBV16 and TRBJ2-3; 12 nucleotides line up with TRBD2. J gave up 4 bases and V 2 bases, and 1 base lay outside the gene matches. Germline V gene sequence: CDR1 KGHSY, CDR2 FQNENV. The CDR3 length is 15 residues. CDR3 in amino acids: CASSQGLAGPDTQYF. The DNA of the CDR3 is TGTGCCAGCAGCCAAGGACTAGCGGGGCCAGATACGCAGTATTTT.

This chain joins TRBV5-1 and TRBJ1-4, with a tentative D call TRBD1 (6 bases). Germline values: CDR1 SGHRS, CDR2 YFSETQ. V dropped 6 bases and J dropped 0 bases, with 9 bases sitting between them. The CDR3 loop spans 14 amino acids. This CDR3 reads CASTRGSTNEKLFF. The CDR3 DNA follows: TGCGCCAGCACCAGGGGATCAACTAATGAAAAACTGTTTTTT.

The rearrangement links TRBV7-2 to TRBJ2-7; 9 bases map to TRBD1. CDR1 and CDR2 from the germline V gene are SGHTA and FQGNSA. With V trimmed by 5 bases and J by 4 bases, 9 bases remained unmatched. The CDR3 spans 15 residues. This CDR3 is CASSQLGGTGYEQYV. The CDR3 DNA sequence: TGTGCCAGCAGCCAACTTGGGGGGACAGGGTACGAGCAGTACGTC.

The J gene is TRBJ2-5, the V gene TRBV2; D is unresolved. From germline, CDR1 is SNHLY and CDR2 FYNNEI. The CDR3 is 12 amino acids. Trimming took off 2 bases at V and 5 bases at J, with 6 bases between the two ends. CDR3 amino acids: CASSELVETQYF. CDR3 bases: TGTGCCAGCAGTGAATTAGTGGAGACCCAGTACTTC.

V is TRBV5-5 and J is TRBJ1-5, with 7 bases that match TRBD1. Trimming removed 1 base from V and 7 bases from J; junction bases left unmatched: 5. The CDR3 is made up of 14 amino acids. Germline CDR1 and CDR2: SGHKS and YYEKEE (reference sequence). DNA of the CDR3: TGTGCCAGCAGCTTGTTACAGGGGACGCAGCCCCAGCATTTT. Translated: CASSLLQGTQPQHF.

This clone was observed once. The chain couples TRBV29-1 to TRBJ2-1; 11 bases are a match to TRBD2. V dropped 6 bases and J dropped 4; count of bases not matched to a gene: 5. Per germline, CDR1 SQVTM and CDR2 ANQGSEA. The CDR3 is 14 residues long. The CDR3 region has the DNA TGCAGCGTCGACGGGACTAGCGGTTACAATGAGCAGTTCTTC. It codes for CSVDGTSGYNEQFF.